This is a list of T cell receptor beta chains from one sample in a study of shared T cell receptors in the human thymus. TCRdb keeps only in-frame clones here, not all; method: immunoSEQ multiplex PCR. The sample yields 600,000 to 900,000 clones, over 75% seen once. The sample was also reused in another study, on human thymus T cells.

The sample taken for sequencing was thymocytes. Receptors were obtained from a girl in the first two years of life with a congenital heart defect. Both conserved end residues are part of each CDR3. D genes are given only for firm matches.

cdr3_length v_call d_call cdr3_aa
14 TRBV27 NA CASSSLGEVYGYTF
13 TRBV29-1 NA CSVSSRGSTEAFF
18 TRBV4-2 NA CASSQRLSPRAVNSPLHF
13 TRBV2 NA CASSHGASEKLFF
14 TRBV29-1 NA CSVEWQAFNYGYTF
15 TRBV27 NA CASSFQSASNTEAFF
14 TRBV9 NA CASSAALLAREQYF
19 TRBV19 TRBD1 CASSTPRTWDSRMNTEAFF
15 TRBV5-1 NA CASSYFSGWNEKLFF
21 TRBV18 TRBD1 CASSPRGQVCLYGLMNTEAFF
19 TRBV4-3 TRBD2 CASSPRTSGGAGRTDTQYF
16 TRBV28 NA CASSFRNRDSNQPQHF
21 TRBV27 NA CASSQNFSCVRTGKVNTEAFF
14 TRBV10-3 TRBD1 CAISEPDRAPGYTF
14 TRBV10-3 NA CAISSGGSGNTIYF
11 TRBV20-1 NA CSAPRSSAQHF
14 TRBV7-2 TRBD2 CANSGGAHTDTQYF
12 TRBV28 NA CASRQNLYEQYF
16 TRBV6-1 TRBD1 CASSGPTGEREETQYF
13 TRBV9 NA CASDTGPNYGYTF
15 TRBV5-4 NA CASSLGGGVGYEETF
15 TRBV4-1 TRBD1 CASSSTGTGDEKLFF
19 TRBV5-6 TRBD1 CASSLATFRDRGGEVEAFF
16 TRBV28 TRBD1 CASSPRTGRGNEKLFF
11 TRBV20-1 NA CSAQSTDTQYF
19 TRBV11-2 NA CASSHTSRHGQPDVQPQHF
14 TRBV6-5 TRBD1 CASSWGTGRNEQYF
19 TRBV2 TRBD1 CASSRSNRGKRPGANVLTF
20 TRBV10-3 TRBD1 CAISDSITTQTGGENTEAFF
14 TRBV27 NA CASSCGGDNQPQHF
14 TRBV7-3 NA CASSKSGAGSPLHF
13 TRBV6-6 NA CASSPVGVSPLHF
19 TRBV7-2 TRBD2 CASSSPLLKTSRSKETQYF
11 TRBV20-1 NA CRQGSNYGYTF
16 TRBV7-3 TRBD1 CASSERQGLRNTEAFF
16 TRBV10-3 TRBD1 CAISEGGQGSTDTQYF
16 TRBV7-6 NA CASSLERGGDPYEQYF
15 TRBV5-4 TRBD1 CASSLTGTVYNEQFF
21 TRBV2 NA CASSKSGAWKRLNPFNYGYTF
16 TRBV28 NA CASTSVGGARGYGYTF
12 TRBV10-3 TRBD1 CAIRTGPDTQYF
16 TRBV30 NA CAWSRGNTGEDQPQHF
14 TRBV6-5 TRBD1 CASSYIGTDYEQYF
19 TRBV29-1 NA CSVDAYGRGGTPTNEKLFF
15 TRBV5-1 NA CASSLDGGVGETQYF
15 TRBV29-1 NA CSVVVPQVPFYEQYF
16 TRBV5-1 NA CASSMGTCGVGNTIYF
16 TRBV14 NA CASSQGEAGRNSPLHF
16 TRBV18 TRBD1 CASSIGTGNSNQPQHF
16 TRBV5-4 NA CASSLGGLRILYGYTF
14 TRBV5-5 NA CASSWSGVTDTQYF
14 TRBV27 TRBD1 CASRGQGKRAEAFF
15 TRBV29-1 TRBD1 CSARTGGYSGNTIYF